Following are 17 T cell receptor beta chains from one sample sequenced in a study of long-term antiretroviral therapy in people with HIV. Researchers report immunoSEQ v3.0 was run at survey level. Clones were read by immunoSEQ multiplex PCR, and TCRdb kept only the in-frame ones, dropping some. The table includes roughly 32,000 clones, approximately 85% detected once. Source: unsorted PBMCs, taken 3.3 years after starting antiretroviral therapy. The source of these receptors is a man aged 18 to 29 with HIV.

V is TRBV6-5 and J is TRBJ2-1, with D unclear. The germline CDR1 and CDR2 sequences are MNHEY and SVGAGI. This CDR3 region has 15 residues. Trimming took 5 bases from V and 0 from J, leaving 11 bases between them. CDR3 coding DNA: TGTGCCAGCAGTCGAGACTGGAGCTCCTACAATGAGCAGTTCTTC. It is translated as CASSRDWSSYNEQFF.

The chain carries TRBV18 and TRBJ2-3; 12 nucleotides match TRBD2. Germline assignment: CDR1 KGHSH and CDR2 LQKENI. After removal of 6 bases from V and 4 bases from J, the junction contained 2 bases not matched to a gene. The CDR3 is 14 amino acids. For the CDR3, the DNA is TGTGCCAGCTCCCTAGCGGGAGGGCCAGATACGCAGTATTTT. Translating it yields CASSLAGGPDTQYF.

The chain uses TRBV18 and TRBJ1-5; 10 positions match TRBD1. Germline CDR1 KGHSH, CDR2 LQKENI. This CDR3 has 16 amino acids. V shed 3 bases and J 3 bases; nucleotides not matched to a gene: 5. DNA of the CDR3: TGTGCCAGCTCACCCTGGACAGGGGGGAACAATCAGCCCCAGCATTTT. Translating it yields CASSPWTGGNNQPQHF.

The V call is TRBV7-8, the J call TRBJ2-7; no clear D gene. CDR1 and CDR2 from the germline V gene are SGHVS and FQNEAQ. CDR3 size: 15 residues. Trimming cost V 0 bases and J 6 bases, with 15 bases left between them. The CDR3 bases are TGTGCCAGCAGCTTAGCGCAGGAGTTGGCCCTCGAGCAGTACTTC. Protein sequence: CASSLAQELALEQYF.

This CDR3 is CASSQVTGYNEQFF. The CDR3 DNA reads as TGCGCCAGCAGCCAAGTAACCGGATACAATGAGCAGTTCTTC. The genes are TRBV4-1 and TRBJ2-1; D gene ambiguous. Germline V CDR1 and CDR2: MGHRA, YSYEKL. Trimming cost V 1 base and J 4 bases, with 8 bases left between them. This CDR3 contains 14 residues.

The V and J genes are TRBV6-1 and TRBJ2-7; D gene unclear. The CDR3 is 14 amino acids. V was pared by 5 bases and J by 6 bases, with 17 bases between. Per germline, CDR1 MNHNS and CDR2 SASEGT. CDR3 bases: TGTGCCAGCAGTCTCTCCCGGACGTCTAGCGAGCAGTACTTC. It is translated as CASSLSRTSSEQYF.

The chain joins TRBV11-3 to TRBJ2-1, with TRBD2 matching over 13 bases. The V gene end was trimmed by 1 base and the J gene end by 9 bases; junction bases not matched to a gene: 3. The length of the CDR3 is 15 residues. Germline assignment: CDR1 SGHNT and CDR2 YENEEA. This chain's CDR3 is CASSLGGLAGREQFF. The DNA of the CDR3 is TGTGCCAGCAGCTTAGGGGGACTAGCGGGGCGTGAGCAGTTCTTC.

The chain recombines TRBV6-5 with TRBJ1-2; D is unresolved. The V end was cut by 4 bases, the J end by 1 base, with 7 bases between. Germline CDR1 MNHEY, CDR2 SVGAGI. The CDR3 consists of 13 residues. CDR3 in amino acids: CASSWHLNYGYTF. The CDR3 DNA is TGTGCCAGCAGTTGGCATCTTAACTATGGCTACACCTTC.

The CDR3 DNA sequence: TGTGCCATCAGTGAGTCATCGGGTTCTCCGGGGGAAGCTTTCTTT. Translation gives CAISESSGSPGEAFF. This chain uses TRBV10-3 with TRBJ1-1; no clear D. This CDR3 has 15 amino acids. Germline CDR1 ENHRY, CDR2 SYGVKD. V shed 0 bases and J shed 8 bases, with 16 bases lying between them.

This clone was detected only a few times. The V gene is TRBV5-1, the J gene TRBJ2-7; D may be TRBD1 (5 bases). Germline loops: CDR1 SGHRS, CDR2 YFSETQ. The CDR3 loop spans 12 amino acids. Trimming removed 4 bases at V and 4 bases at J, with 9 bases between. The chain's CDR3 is CASSTDKYEQYF. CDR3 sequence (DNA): TGCGCCAGCAGCACGGACAAATACGAGCAGTACTTC.

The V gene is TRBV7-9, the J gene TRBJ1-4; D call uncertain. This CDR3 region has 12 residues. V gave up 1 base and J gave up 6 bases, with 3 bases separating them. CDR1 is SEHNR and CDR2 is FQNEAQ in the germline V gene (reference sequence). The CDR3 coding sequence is TGTGCCAGCAGCTTAGAGGATGAAAAACTGTTTTTT. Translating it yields CASSLEDEKLFF.

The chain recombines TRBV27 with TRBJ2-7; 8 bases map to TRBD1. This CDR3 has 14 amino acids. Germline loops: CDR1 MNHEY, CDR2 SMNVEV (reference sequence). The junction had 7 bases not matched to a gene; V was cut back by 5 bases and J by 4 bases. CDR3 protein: CASSPWRQGYEQYF. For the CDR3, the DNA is TGTGCCAGCAGTCCCTGGCGACAGGGGTACGAGCAGTACTTC.

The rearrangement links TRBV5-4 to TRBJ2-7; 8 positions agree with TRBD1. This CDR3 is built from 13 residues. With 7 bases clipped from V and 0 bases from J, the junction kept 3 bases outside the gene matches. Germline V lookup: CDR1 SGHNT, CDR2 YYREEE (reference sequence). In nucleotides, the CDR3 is TGTGCCAGCGGTACAGGGGGCTCCTACGAGCAGTACTTC. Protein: CASGTGGSYEQYF.

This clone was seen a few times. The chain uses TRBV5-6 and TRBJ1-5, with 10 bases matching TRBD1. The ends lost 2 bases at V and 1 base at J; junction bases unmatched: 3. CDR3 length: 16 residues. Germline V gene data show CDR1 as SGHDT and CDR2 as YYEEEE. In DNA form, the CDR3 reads TGTGCCAGCAGCTTAGGGACAGGGGTGAGCAATCAGCCCCAGCATTTT. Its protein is CASSLGTGVSNQPQHF.

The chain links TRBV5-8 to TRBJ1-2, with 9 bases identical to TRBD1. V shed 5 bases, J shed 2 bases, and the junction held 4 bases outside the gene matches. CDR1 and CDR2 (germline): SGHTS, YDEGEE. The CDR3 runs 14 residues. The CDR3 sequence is CASSPGQGNYGYTF. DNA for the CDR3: TGTGCCAGCAGTCCTGGACAGGGGAACTATGGCTACACCTTC.

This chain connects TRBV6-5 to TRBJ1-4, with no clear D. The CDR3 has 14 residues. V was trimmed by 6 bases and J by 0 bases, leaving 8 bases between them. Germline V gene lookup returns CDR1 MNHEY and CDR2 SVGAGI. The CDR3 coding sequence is TGTGCCAGCAGCCCCGGGGCAACTAATGAAAAACTGTTTTTT. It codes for CASSPGATNEKLFF.

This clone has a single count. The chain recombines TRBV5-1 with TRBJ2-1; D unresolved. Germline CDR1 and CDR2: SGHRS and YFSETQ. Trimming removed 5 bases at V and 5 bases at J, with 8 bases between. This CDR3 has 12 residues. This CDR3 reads CASRGWDNEQFF. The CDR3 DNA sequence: TGCGCCAGCAGGGGATGGGACAATGAGCAGTTCTTC.